This is a list of T cell receptor beta chains from one sample in a study of T cell responses to AZD1222 COVID-19 vaccine. Profiling relied on immunoSEQ multiplex PCR, and the TCRdb table lists in-frame clones only, not all of them. The sample records about 140,000 clones, 80% to 90% being singletons. The sample was peripheral blood, taken on day 0 of AZD1222 vaccination. Receptors were obtained from an adult in good health. The CDR3 runs from the conserved cysteine through the conserved F or W. D genes are given only for firm matches. Only some rows state a clone size, as once, few, many or a class for expanded clones.

V gene	J gene	clone size	D gene	CDR3 DNA	CDR3 protein
TRBV27	TRBJ2-3	NA	TRBD2	TGTGCCAGCAGTTCGACTAGCCGCACAGATACGCAGTATTTT	CASSSTSRTDTQYF
TRBV5-6	TRBJ1-2	NA	NA	TGTGCCAGCAGCGGAGTAGGGTTTAACTATGGCTACACCTTC	CASSGVGFNYGYTF
TRBV27	TRBJ2-7	NA	NA	TGTGCCAGCAGTTTATGGGGCGCCGAGCAGTACTTC	CASSLWGAEQYF
TRBV5-1	TRBJ1-4	once	NA	TGCGCCAGCAGCTTTCAACAGGGTGGTGAAAAACTGTTTTTT	CASSFQQGGEKLFF
TRBV7-2	TRBJ1-1	many	NA	TGTGCCAGCACCATCTCGACGAACACTGAAGCTTTCTTT	CASTISTNTEAFF
TRBV7-9	TRBJ2-1	NA	TRBD2	TGTGCCAGCAGCTCCTACCGGGGGGGGCAGTTCTTC	CASSSYRGGQFF
TRBV12-3/TRBV12-4	TRBJ1-1	NA	NA	TGTGCCAGCAGTTTACCCCTTCTGGAAGCTTTCTTT	CASSLPLLEAFF
TRBV11-2	TRBJ1-2	NA	NA	TGTGCCAGCAGCTTAGGAGGTGGCCAACCATCCTATGGCTACACCTTC	CASSLGGGQPSYGYTF
TRBV11-2	TRBJ1-2	few	TRBD1	TGTGCCAGCAGCTTATCCCAGGGGGCGGGCTATGGCTACACCTTC	CASSLSQGAGYGYTF
TRBV5-1	TRBJ1-1	NA	NA	TGCGCCAGCAGCTCGGATAAAGGGCTGAACACTGAAGCTTTCTTT	CASSSDKGLNTEAFF
TRBV9	TRBJ2-3	NA	TRBD2	TGTGCCAGCAGCCCCCGGACTAGGAGCAGCACAGATACGCAGTATTTT	CASSPRTRSSTDTQYF
TRBV5-5	TRBJ2-1	NA	TRBD2	TGTGCCAGCAGCTTTACCGGGACTAGCGATCCCAATGAGCAGTTCTTC	CASSFTGTSDPNEQFF
TRBV27	TRBJ2-1	NA	TRBD2	TGTGCCAGCAGTCCACGCTTCCCTAGCGGGAGTTATTATGAGCAGTTCTTC	CASSPRFPSGSYYEQFF
TRBV18	TRBJ1-6	NA	NA	TGTGCCAGCTCATATTTGGACAGTAATAATTCACCCCTCCACTTT	CASSYLDSNNSPLHF
TRBV29-1	TRBJ1-4	NA	TRBD1	TGCAGCGCCCAGGGGGTTTTCGCAACTAATGAAAAACTGTTTTTT	CSAQGVFATNEKLFF
TRBV18	TRBJ2-1	NA	NA	TGTGCCAGCTCACTCGGATTAGACTCCTACAATGAGCAGTTCTTC	CASSLGLDSYNEQFF
TRBV14	TRBJ2-1	NA	NA	TGTGCCAGCAGCCAAGCGGACGGGAAATTCTACAATGAGCAGTTCTTC	CASSQADGKFYNEQFF
TRBV19	TRBJ1-5	few	NA	TGTGCCAGTAGTATAGGGTACAGGATAGGGTCCGATAGCAATCAGCCCCAGCATTTT	CASSIGYRIGSDSNQPQHF
TRBV7-6	TRBJ1-3	few	NA	TGTGCCAGCAGCTTAGGGGCAGCAGGGGACGGAAACACCATATATTTT	CASSLGAAGDGNTIYF
TRBV2	TRBJ1-5	NA	TRBD1	TGTGCCAGCGGGAACAGGGGATATCAGCCCCAGCATTTT	CASGNRGYQPQHF
TRBV5-5	TRBJ1-6	NA	TRBD1	TGTGCCAGCAGCTTTAGTGGTGCGACAGGGGGCAGATCACCCCTCCACTTT	CASSFSGATGGRSPLHF
TRBV19	TRBJ2-1	once	TRBD2	TGTGCCAGTAGGAGTCGGGAGGCCCCCTACAATGAGCAGTTCTTC	CASRSREAPYNEQFF
TRBV12-3/TRBV12-4	TRBJ2-1	NA	NA	TGTGCCAGCAGTTTGGTCAATGAGCAGTTCTTC	CASSLVNEQFF
TRBV20-1	TRBJ1-5	NA	NA	TGCAGTGCTAGTCGTGGGGCATTCAATCAGCCCCAGCATTTT	CSASRGAFNQPQHF
TRBV1	TRBJ1-5	NA	NA	TGCACCACAAGACAGGGCCCCTGGGGCAATCAGCCCCAGCATTTT	CTTRQGPWGNQPQHF
TRBV2	TRBJ2-7	NA	NA	TGTGCCAGCAGTGGGACTTCTAGGGAGCAGTACTTC	CASSGTSREQYF
TRBV5-4	TRBJ2-6	once	TRBD1	TGTGCCAGCAGCTCTCCGGGACAGGCACCTCCTGGGGCCAACGTCCTGACTTTC	CASSSPGQAPPGANVLTF
TRBV7-8	TRBJ2-7	few	TRBD2	TGTGCCAGCAAAAAGCGGGGGGAGATGGGCGAGCAGTACTTC	CASKKRGEMGEQYF
TRBV2	TRBJ1-2	NA	NA	TGTGCCAGCATGGGGGGACTCCCTTCGGCCTATGGCTACACCTTC	CASMGGLPSAYGYTF
TRBV4-1	TRBJ1-2	NA	NA	TGCGCCAGCAGCCAAGCCGCCGGATATGGCTACACCTTC	CASSQAAGYGYTF
TRBV7-6	TRBJ2-3	NA	TRBD2	TGTGCCAGCAGCACGATTTGGACTAGCGGGGACACAGATACGCAGTATTTT	CASSTIWTSGDTDTQYF
TRBV19	TRBJ1-5	NA	NA	TGTGCCAGTCGACCCCGAGATAGGGAGTTGTGGCCCCAGCATTTT	CASRPRDRELWPQHF
TRBV9	TRBJ1-2	NA	NA	TGTGCCAGCAGCGTAGATTCGGAAGATGGCTACACCTTC	CASSVDSEDGYTF
TRBV11-2	TRBJ2-7	once	TRBD2	TGTGCCAGCAGCTTAGAGTCGAGGGGACTAGCGGGTTGGTACGAGCAGTACTTC	CASSLESRGLAGWYEQYF
TRBV6-5	TRBJ1-6	once	NA	TGTGCCAGCAGTTCCGGGATCTATAATTCACCCCTCCACTTT	CASSSGIYNSPLHF
TRBV29-1	TRBJ1-1	NA	NA	TGCAGCGCAGACAGGTACACTGAAGCTTTCTTT	CSADRYTEAFF
TRBV6-5	TRBJ1-1	NA	TRBD1	TGTGCCAGCAGTTACGGACAGGGGAACACTGAAGCTTTCTTT	CASSYGQGNTEAFF
TRBV14	TRBJ2-1	NA	TRBD2	TGTGCCAGCAGCCCTAGCGGGAGGAGGTACAATGAGCAGTTCTTC	CASSPSGRRYNEQFF
TRBV5-4	TRBJ2-3	NA	NA	TGTGCCAGCAGCACCCCGTGGGGGGGGGCGGGCACAGATACGCAGTATTTT	CASSTPWGGAGTDTQYF
TRBV10-3	TRBJ1-5	NA	TRBD1	TGTGCCACCCGGGACAGTGGACTTTATAGCAATCAGCCCCAGCATTTT	CATRDSGLYSNQPQHF
TRBV3-1/TRBV3-2	TRBJ1-1	NA	NA	TGTGCCAGCAGCCAGGGTTCTATAACTGAAGCTTTCTTT	CASSQGSITEAFF
TRBV12-3/TRBV12-4	TRBJ2-3	NA	NA	TGTGCCAGCCAGCCGGACAGTTTACTTCAGTATTTT	CASQPDSLLQYF
TRBV27	TRBJ2-3	NA	TRBD2	TGTGCCAGCAGATCCCTAGCGGGCACAGATACGCAGTATTTT	CASRSLAGTDTQYF
TRBV7-2	TRBJ2-1	NA	TRBD2	TGTGCCAGCAGCGCAGCTAGCGGGAGTCGTGAGCAGTTCTTC	CASSAASGSREQFF
TRBV9	TRBJ2-2	NA	TRBD2	TGTGCCAGCAGCGAAAGACGGGGGGTAGATAACGGGGAGCTGTTTTTT	CASSERRGVDNGELFF
TRBV19	TRBJ2-2	NA	NA	TGTGCCAGTAGTATGGCGCGTGCAGGGAAGGGCCCGAACACCGGGGAGCTGTTTTTT	CASSMARAGKGPNTGELFF
TRBV12-3/TRBV12-4	TRBJ2-7	NA	TRBD1	TGTGCCAGCAGTTCGACAGGGGGCGAGCAGTACTTC	CASSSTGGEQYF
TRBV3-1/TRBV3-2	TRBJ1-2	NA	NA	TGTGCCAGCAGCCAAGCCATTACCGAATACTATGGCTACACCTTC	CASSQAITEYYGYTF
TRBV2	TRBJ2-5	NA	NA	TGTGCCAGCAGTGAGTGGGCCGGGGAGACCCAGTACTTC	CASSEWAGETQYF
TRBV14	TRBJ1-5	NA	NA	TGTGCCAGCAGCCGGGGAGGCGATCAGCCCCAGCATTTT	CASSRGGDQPQHF
TRBV19	TRBJ1-5	few	TRBD1	TGTGCCAGTAGTCTCCGGACAGGGACGGATCAGCCCCAGCATTTT	CASSLRTGTDQPQHF
TRBV27	TRBJ2-1	NA	TRBD2	TGTGCCAGCAGTTCACAGATGAAGGGAGGGTCTAACGGGTACAATGAGCAGTTCTTC	CASSSQMKGGSNGYNEQFF
TRBV5-1	TRBJ1-1	NA	NA	TGCGCCAGCAGCTTGGTGTTGAGCACTGAAGCTTTCTTT	CASSLVLSTEAFF